Listed below are T cell receptor beta chains from one sample, sequenced in a study of shared clonotypes between healthy human individuals. Clones were sequenced by immunoSEQ multiplex PCR, and TCRdb holds only the in-frame ones, with some missing. The repertoire has some 2,100,000 clones, 90% to 97% of them found once; the top ten carry approximately 0.13%. Sequenced sample: naive CD4+ T cells sorted from blood. Source of these receptors: a man aged 18 to 29 in good health. Both conserved end residues are part of each CDR3. D genes are given only for firm matches. Clone size, where shown, is once, few, many, or a class for clones that have expanded.

size	V	D	J	DNA	CDR3
-	TRBV10-3	-	TRBJ1-1	TGTGCCATCAGGCCAGGCCTGGCGAGGGGAGCTTTCTTT	CAIRPGLARGAFF
-	TRBV19	-	TRBJ1-1	TGTGCCAGTAGCAAGGGGGGGCAGATGAACACTGAAGCTTTCTTT	CASSKGGQMNTEAFF
-	TRBV10-3	-	TRBJ2-2	TGTGCCATCAAACCCGATTCTTCCGGGGAGCTGTTTTTT	CAIKPDSSGELFF
-	TRBV7-8	TRBD2	TRBJ2-1	TGTGCCAGCAGTACCGGGACTAGAGCCTACAATGAGCAGTTCTTC	CASSTGTRAYNEQFF
-	TRBV16	-	TRBJ1-5	TGTGCCAGCAGCGAAACCGGAGGTAATGCTAATCAGCCCCAGCATTTT	CASSETGGNANQPQHF
-	TRBV18	TRBD1	TRBJ1-1	TGTGCCAGCTCCCAGGGGGTCAACACTGAAGCTTTCTTT	CASSQGVNTEAFF
once	TRBV4-3	-	TRBJ1-2	TGCGCCAGCAGCCAAGAGGCGAAAAGAGGCTACACCTTC	CASSQEAKRGYTF
-	TRBV5-5	TRBD1	TRBJ1-2	TGTGCCAGCAGCTTGGAGCTGGACAGGGGCGGCTACACCTTC	CASSLELDRGGYTF
-	TRBV9	-	TRBJ2-6	TGTGCCAGCAGCGTAGAGGGCCGACCCTCTGGGGCCAACGTCCTGACTTTC	CASSVEGRPSGANVLTF
once	TRBV19	-	TRBJ2-3	TGTGCCAGTAGTATGTCGGTCGGGAGCCCAGATACGCAGTATTTT	CASSMSVGSPDTQYF
-	TRBV5-4	-	TRBJ1-2	TGTGCCAGCAGTACCGGGACACTGAACTATGGCTACACCTTC	CASSTGTLNYGYTF
-	TRBV29-1	TRBD1	TRBJ1-1	TGCAGCGCCGACAGGGGGCTCGGCACTGAAGCTTTCTTT	CSADRGLGTEAFF
once	TRBV20-1	-	TRBJ1-3	TGCAGAACCCAGGGTGCAAACACCATATATTTT	CRTQGANTIYF